Following are 25 T cell receptor beta chains from one sample sequenced in a study of blood T cell repertoires in COVID-19. Assay used: immunoSEQ multiplex PCR; TCRdb lists only in-frame clones, some missing. The repertoire consists of over 85,000 clones, with more than 70% occurring once and the leading ten covering 24%. Sequencing used peripheral blood. These receptors were taken from a man aged 65 to 79 with acute or convalescent COVID-19.

This chain uses TRBV2 with TRBJ2-6; 11 bases are shared with TRBD2. Germline V gene data show CDR1 as SNHLY and CDR2 as FYNNEI. The junction had 7 bases not matched to a gene; V was cut back by 6 bases and J by 0 bases. CDR3 size: 18 residues. CDR3: CASRDFSGRASGANVLTF. The CDR3 coding sequence is TGTGCCAGCAGGGACTTTAGCGGGAGGGCCTCTGGGGCCAACGTCCTGACTTTC.

V gene TRBV5-4 combines with J gene TRBJ2-7; maybe TRBD1 (5 bases). This CDR3 has 15 residues. Trimming stripped 0 bases from V and 3 bases from J, with 13 bases between. Germline-derived CDR1 and CDR2 are SGHNT and YYREEE (reference sequence). The CDR3 loop reads CASSLGQGKGYEQYF. The CDR3 coding sequence is TGTGCCAGCAGCTTGGGTCAGGGAAAAGGCTACGAGCAGTACTTC.

This chain joins TRBV5-4 and TRBJ2-1, with D possibly being TRBD1 (6 bases). CDR1 SGHNT and CDR2 YYREEE come from the germline V gene (reference sequence). This CDR3 region has 13 residues. The V and J ends lost 5 bases and 8 bases respectively, with 14 bases between them. The CDR3 loop is CASSRTGSDEQFF. The CDR3 DNA follows: TGTGCCAGCAGTCGTACAGGGAGCGATGAGCAGTTCTTC.

The chain is built from TRBV7-2 and TRBJ2-1, with 8 positions matching TRBD2. This CDR3 spans 15 amino acids. V shed 4 bases, J shed 3 bases, and the junction held 5 bases outside the gene matches. In germline, CDR1 is SGHTA, CDR2 FQGNSA. CDR3 region: CASSSQGLGYNEQFF. CDR3 nucleotides: TGTGCCAGCAGCTCTCAGGGACTAGGCTACAATGAGCAGTTCTTC.

The V gene is TRBV6-1, the J gene TRBJ1-2, with 11 positions matching TRBD1. The germline V gene has CDR1 MNHNS and CDR2 SASEGT. The J segment lost 6 bases and the V segment lost 2 bases, leaving 5 bases of the junction unmatched. CDR3 size: 15 residues. The chain's CDR3 is CASSEWGQGVDGYTF. CDR3 coding DNA: TGTGCCAGCAGTGAATGGGGACAGGGGGTGGATGGCTACACCTTC.

The chain uses TRBV6-2 or TRBV6-3 and TRBJ1-1; unclear D gene. V shed 5 bases and J shed 1 base, with 8 bases lying between them. CDR1 and CDR2 (germline): MNHEY, SVGEGT. This CDR3 is 13 amino acids long. CDR3 loop: CASSVDKNTEAFF. CDR3 nucleotide sequence: TGTGCCAGCAGTGTCGACAAGAACACTGAAGCTTTCTTT.

DNA of the CDR3: TGCGCCAGCAGCCGCGGGACAGGGGGCCCTGGGGCCAACGTCCTGACTTTC. Translating it yields CASSRGTGGPGANVLTF. The chain is built from TRBV4-1 and TRBJ2-6; TRBD1 aligns across 12 bases. Germline trimming cut 4 bases from V and 2 bases from J; bases unmatched to any gene: 3. Germline V gene sequence: CDR1 MGHRA, CDR2 YSYEKL. The CDR3 is 17 amino acids.

The chain joins TRBV18 to TRBJ2-7; D call uncertain. This CDR3 has 12 residues. V was shortened by 4 bases and J by 3 bases, with 7 bases between the two germline ends. The V gene's germline CDR1 is KGHSH and CDR2 LQKENI. For the CDR3, the DNA is TGTGCCAGCTCACTCGCCAGCTACGAGCAGTACTTC. It specifies CASSLASYEQYF.

This chain connects TRBV12-3 or TRBV12-4 to TRBJ1-2; D is ambiguous. V was cut by 6 bases and J by 2 bases, with 10 bases left in between. There are 13 residues in the CDR3. The CDR3 loop reads CASSPRLNYGYTF. The CDR3 DNA reads TGTGCCAGCAGCCCGAGACTGAACTATGGCTACACCTTC.

This clone was observed once. The chain recombines TRBV19 with TRBJ1-2, with TRBD1 as a possible D gene (6 bases). The CDR3 extends over 14 amino acids. CDR1 is LNHDA and CDR2 is SQIVND in the germline V gene (reference sequence). With 5 bases removed from V and 2 bases from J, the gap between germline ends came to 12 bases. CDR3 DNA: TGTGCCAGTAGTCCCCCGGGACACAACTATGGCTACACCTTC. Amino acids: CASSPPGHNYGYTF.

The chain carries TRBV28 and TRBJ2-7; D might be TRBD1 (6 bases). The CDR3 extends over 13 amino acids. V lost 2 bases and J lost 2, with 7 bases in between. Germline values: CDR1 MDHEN, CDR2 SYDVKM. CDR3 sequence reads: CASSLGQTYEQYF. CDR3 nucleotides: TGTGCCAGCAGTTTAGGACAGACCTACGAGCAGTACTTC.

The chain has TRBV28 and TRBJ1-6; D not resolved. CDR1 and CDR2 (germline): MDHEN, SYDVKM. The CDR3 contains 17 residues. The V end was cut by 1 base, the J end by 5 bases, with 15 bases between. CDR3 loop: CASSLYGSLINNSPLHF. CDR3 sequence (DNA): TGTGCCAGCAGTTTATACGGGAGCCTTATAAATAATTCACCCCTCCACTTT.

The chain recombines TRBV27 with TRBJ2-1, with D possibly being TRBD1 (6 bases). CDR3 length: 13 amino acids. The V end lost 6 bases, the J end lost 3 bases, and 9 bases lay between the germline ends. Germline-derived CDR1 and CDR2 are MNHEY and SMNVEV (reference sequence). CDR3 nucleotide sequence: TGTGCCAGCAGGAAGGACAGCTACAATGAGCAGTTCTTC. Its protein is CASRKDSYNEQFF.

This clone occurred once. This chain uses TRBV11-2 with TRBJ1-6, with unresolved D. Germline V gives CDR1 SGHAT, CDR2 FQNNGV. The CDR3 length is 16 residues. V dropped 5 bases and J dropped 0 bases, with 11 bases sitting between them. Written as DNA, the CDR3 is TGTGCCAGCAGCCCCCAGACACCCTCCTATAATTCACCCCTCCACTTT. Translation: CASSPQTPSYNSPLHF.

The chain recombines TRBV6-4 with TRBJ2-6, with D tentatively TRBD1 (5 bases). The CDR3 consists of 16 residues. Per the germline V gene, CDR1 is MRHNA and CDR2 is SNTAGT. The V gene lost 3 bases and the J gene lost 0 bases, with 9 bases spanning the gap. As DNA, the CDR3 is TGTGCCAGCAGTGATCAGGGCGGCTCTGGGGCCAACGTCCTGACTTTC. Its translation is CASSDQGGSGANVLTF.

This chain joins TRBV11-2 and TRBJ2-7; possibly TRBD1 for D (6 bases). The CDR3 consists of 13 residues. Looked up from germline, CDR1 is SGHAT and CDR2 is FQNNGV. V gave up 6 bases and J gave up 3 bases, with 12 bases separating them. CDR3 in amino acids: CASRPGTSYEQYF. The CDR3, as DNA: TGTGCCAGCAGGCCCGGGACAAGCTACGAGCAGTACTTC.

This rearrangement joins TRBV19 to TRBJ2-5, with a tentative D call TRBD2 (5 bases). Germline V gives CDR1 LNHDA, CDR2 SQIVND (reference sequence). The CDR3 sequence is 13 residues long. The ends were cut back, 4 bases at V and 3 bases at J, with 9 bases in the middle. The CDR3 sequence: CASSRRAEETQYF. The CDR3 bases are TGTGCCAGTAGTAGGAGAGCGGAAGAGACCCAGTACTTC.

The rearrangement uses TRBV7-9 and TRBJ1-6; the match to TRBD1 covers 8 bases. The germline V gene has CDR1 SEHNR and CDR2 FQNEAQ (reference sequence). The CDR3 runs 14 residues. V lost 4 bases, J lost 10 bases, and 6 bases stayed unmatched. CDR3 amino acids: CASSYGQGGSPLHF. The CDR3, as DNA: TGTGCCAGCAGCTACGGACAGGGTGGATCACCCCTCCACTTT.

The chain combines TRBV6-5 with TRBJ2-1; 8 positions agree with TRBD2. The CDR3 length is 16 residues. The junction had 5 bases not matched to a gene; V was cut back by 0 bases and J by 4 bases. Germline V gene sequence: CDR1 MNHEY, CDR2 SVGAGI. Here the CDR3 reads CASSYSSASGYNEQFF. CDR3 nucleotide sequence: TGTGCCAGCAGTTACTCGAGTGCTAGCGGGTACAATGAGCAGTTCTTC.

V is TRBV30 and J is TRBJ1-2; 8 nucleotides match TRBD1. Germline loops: CDR1 GTSNPN, CDR2 SVGIG (reference sequence). CDR3 length: 14 amino acids. J gave up 8 bases and V 0 bases, and 8 bases lay outside the gene matches. The CDR3 reads CAWSVLPGGLGYTF. The CDR3 DNA reads TGTGCCTGGAGTGTACTCCCAGGGGGCCTGGGCTACACCTTC.

The genes are TRBV28 and TRBJ2-5, with a possible D match to TRBD1 (5 bases). CDR3 length: 11 amino acids. The V gene's germline CDR1 is MDHEN and CDR2 SYDVKM. Trimming removed 3 bases at V and 9 bases at J, with 8 bases between. This CDR3 reads CASSFTRAQYF. In DNA, the CDR3 is TGTGCCAGCAGTTTCACCAGGGCCCAGTACTTC.

This chain uses TRBV5-1 with TRBJ2-1, with D perhaps TRBD1 (5 bases). The germline CDR1 and CDR2 sequences are SGHRS and YFSETQ. Trimming pared 5 bases from V and 5 bases from J, leaving 17 bases between. This CDR3 has 15 residues. CDR3 coding DNA: TGCGCCAGCAGGGTTGGGGCGACTGCAGACAATGAGCAGTTCTTC. The encoded protein is CASRVGATADNEQFF.

The chain combines TRBV4-2 with TRBJ1-5; 7 nucleotides agree with TRBD1. This CDR3 has 14 amino acids. Trimming took 0 bases from V and 7 from J; bases not matched to a gene: 3. Germline CDR1 is LGHNA and CDR2 is YNFKEQ. The DNA of the CDR3 is TGTGCCAGCAGCCAAGATCGACAGGGACAGCCCCAGCATTTT. It specifies CASSQDRQGQPQHF.

V gene TRBV20-1 combines with J gene TRBJ1-1; 8 positions match TRBD1. The ends lost 3 bases at V and 4 bases at J; junction bases unmatched: 7. Germline V gene lookup returns CDR1 DFQATT and CDR2 SNEGSKA (reference sequence). The CDR3 runs 14 residues. The CDR3 nucleotides are TGCAGTGCTAGTCTGCGCCAGGGGGCCACTGAAGCTTTCTTT. This codes for CSASLRQGATEAFF.

This chain connects TRBV5-1 to TRBJ2-7; 8 bases align to TRBD1. V trimming: 5 bases; J trimming: 0 bases; junction bases outside the gene matches: 4. CDR1 is SGHRS and CDR2 is YFSETQ in the germline V gene. The CDR3 loop spans 14 amino acids. The CDR3 region is CASRGQGTSYEQYF. The CDR3 DNA reads TGCGCCAGCAGAGGACAGGGAACCTCCTACGAGCAGTACTTC.